This TCR beta chain was sequenced during a study of CD8 T cells in Susac syndrome. Germline CDR1 reads ENHRY; CDR2 reads SYGVKD. The CDR3 sequence is 11 residues long. V was shortened by 4 bases and J by 4 bases, with 4 bases between the two germline ends. Sequencing targeted TCR beta in blood CD8+ and CD4+ T cells. Negative isolation yielded CD8+ and CD4+ T cells; FACS enriched TEMRA cells. Concerning this clonotype: Its antigen is undetermined.

cDNA came from roughly 0.53 to 1 ug RNA primed by random hexamers. Across 54 Vbeta and 13 Jbeta, immunoSEQ multiplex PCR amplified TCR beta CDR3. TCRdb re-analysed the immunoSEQ multiplex PCR reads in MiXCR, keeping a single row per CDR3 protein. The sample records about 140,000 distinct CDR3 sequences, more than 85% being singletons. Study results and caveats: The number of Susac-specific public clones found was some 17 in total CD8+ repertoires and roughly 5 in CD8+ TEMRA repertoires.

This TCR was recovered from a human donor with Susac syndrome. The J gene is TRBJ1-1, the V gene TRBV10-3; no reliable D call. Sequencing used CD8+ T cells from PBMCs. CDR3 DNA: TGTGCCATCAGTGGGACCACTGAAGCTTTCTTT. Its translation is CAISGTTEAFF.